This entry lists 28 T cell receptor beta chains sequenced from one sample in a study of blood T cell repertoires in COVID-19. The assay was immunoSEQ multiplex PCR, and TCRdb's table has in-frame clones only and misses some. The table includes some 250,000 clones, roughly 87% detected once. The sample comprised peripheral blood. These receptors originate from a woman between 25 and 40 years old with acute or convalescent COVID-19.

The gene calls are TRBV7-9 and TRBJ1-1; tentatively, D is TRBD1 (6 bases). The V end was cut by 5 bases, the J end by 10 bases, with 11 bases between. The CDR3 spans 11 residues. Germline V lookup: CDR1 SEHNR, CDR2 FQNEAQ (reference sequence). The CDR3 protein is CASSPGVRAFF. CDR3 DNA: TGTGCCAGCAGCCCAGGGGTCCGAGCTTTCTTT.

V is TRBV5-1 and J is TRBJ2-7; 11 nucleotides align to TRBD2. Trimming removed 9 bases from V and 3 bases from J; junction bases left unmatched: 14. The CDR3 runs 16 residues. Germline V gene data show CDR1 as SGHRS and CDR2 as YFSETQ. CDR3 nucleotides: TGCGCCACTCACCTCGTCGGACTAGCGGGCAACTACGAGCAGTACTTC. It codes for CATHLVGLAGNYEQYF.

This chain joins TRBV4-3 and TRBJ2-3; the D gene is possibly TRBD1 (5 bases). Trimming took off 0 bases at V and 5 bases at J, with 12 bases between the two ends. Germline loops: CDR1 LGHNA, CDR2 YSLEER. The CDR3 has 15 amino acids. The CDR3 loop is CASSQDRGVGDTQYF. CDR3 in DNA: TGCGCCAGCAGCCAAGATAGGGGCGTGGGAGATACGCAGTATTTT.

The chain is built from TRBV5-4 and TRBJ2-7; D might be TRBD1 (6 bases). Between the trimmed V and J ends, which lost 5 bases and 5 bases, there was a span of 14 bases. This CDR3 region has 13 residues. Germline CDR1 and CDR2: SGHNT and YYREEE (reference sequence). In DNA, the CDR3 is TGTGCCAGCAGTCATAACAGACAGGACGAGCAGTACTTC. This gives the protein CASSHNRQDEQYF.

The V call is TRBV7-6, the J call TRBJ2-1, with TRBD2 matching 11 bases. The CDR3 runs 15 residues. The germline gives CDR1 SGHVS, CDR2 FNYEAQ. V gave up 4 bases and J gave up 5 bases; unmatched junction bases: 4. The CDR3 reads CASSSLAGEHNEQFF. The CDR3 DNA reads TGTGCCAGCAGCTCACTAGCGGGAGAACACAATGAGCAGTTCTTC.

The gene calls are TRBV5-6 and TRBJ2-5; 7 positions match TRBD2. Trimming at V came to 2 bases and at J to 0 bases, leaving 4 bases not matched to a gene. CDR3 length equals 15 residues. CDR1 and CDR2 from the germline V gene are SGHDT and YYEEEE. CDR3 sequence: CASSFTSAYQETQYF. In DNA form, the CDR3 reads TGTGCCAGCAGCTTTACTAGCGCGTACCAAGAGACCCAGTACTTC.

V gene TRBV6-2 or TRBV6-3 combines with J gene TRBJ2-7, with D perhaps TRBD1 (6 bases). The germline V gene encodes CDR1 MNHEY and CDR2 SVGEGT. Trimming removed 6 bases from V and 5 bases from J, with 11 bases in between. This CDR3 region has 12 residues. The CDR3 DNA follows: TGTGCCAGCAGCCGCTACAGGGACGAGCAGTACTTC. The encoded protein is CASSRYRDEQYF.

This clone was found once. V gene TRBV15 combines with J gene TRBJ2-3, with TRBD1 matching 10 bases. V gave up 5 bases and J gave up 3 bases; unmatched junction bases: 5. The CDR3 is made up of 15 amino acids. Germline V gives CDR1 LNHNV, CDR2 YYDKDF (reference sequence). The CDR3 sequence is CATSARGQGTDTQYF. The CDR3 DNA is TGTGCCACCAGCGCCCGGGGACAGGGGACAGATACGCAGTATTTT. The full variable domain, rest sourced from reference TRBV15 and TRBJ2-3, is DAMVIQNPRYQVTQFGKPVTLSCSQTLNHNVMYWYQQKSSQAPKLLFHYYDKDFNNEADTPDNFQSRRPNTSFCFLDIRSPGLGDTAMYLCATSARGQGTDTQYFGPGTRLTVL.

The V call is TRBV6-5, the J call TRBJ2-1; TRBD2 aligns across 8 bases. The germline V gene encodes CDR1 MNHEY and CDR2 SVGAGI. The J segment lost 10 bases and the V segment lost 2 bases, leaving 1 base of the junction unmatched. The CDR3 spans 12 residues. This CDR3 reads CASSYAGGEQFF. The CDR3 DNA reads TGTGCCAGCAGTTACGCGGGGGGAGAGCAGTTCTTC.

The V gene is TRBV27, the J gene TRBJ1-5; D is ambiguous. V dropped 2 bases and J dropped 4 bases, with 6 bases sitting between them. CDR1 and CDR2 (germline): MNHEY, SMNVEV (reference sequence). This CDR3 has 13 residues. The CDR3 reads CASSLDRNQPQHF. CDR3 DNA: TGTGCCAGCAGTTTAGATCGGAATCAGCCCCAGCATTTT.

The rearrangement joins TRBV9 to TRBJ1-2; 10 nucleotides line up with TRBD1. The length of the CDR3 is 17 residues. The V and J ends lost 0 bases and 2 bases, in that order; junction bases with no gene match: 7. CDR1 is SGDLS and CDR2 is YYNGEE in the germline V gene. In DNA, the CDR3 is TGTGCCAGCAGCGTAGGGGGGACAGGGGCGACAAACTATGGCTACACCTTC. Translating gives CASSVGGTGATNYGYTF.

The rearrangement links TRBV9 to TRBJ2-2; perhaps TRBD1 as D (6 bases). This CDR3 region has 16 residues. The germline gives CDR1 SGDLS, CDR2 YYNGEE. With 4 bases removed from V and 0 bases from J, the gap between germline ends came to 13 bases. CDR3 region: CASSHGQIANTGELFF. The CDR3 coding sequence is TGTGCCAGCAGCCACGGACAGATTGCGAACACCGGGGAGCTGTTTTTT. The complete variable domain, with remaining parts taken from reference TRBV9 and TRBJ2-2, reads DSGVTQTPKHLITATGQRVTLRCSPRSGDLSVYWYQQSLDQGLQFLIQYYNGEERAKGNILERFSAQQFPDLHSELNLSSLELGDSALYFCASSHGQIANTGELFFGEGSRLTVL.

This clone has only a few counts. The chain carries TRBV12-3 or TRBV12-4 and TRBJ2-7; no firm D call. The CDR3 is made up of 11 amino acids. V lost 6 bases and J lost 5, with 8 bases in between. The CDR3 sequence is CASSSLNEQYF. The CDR3 nucleotides read TGTGCCAGCAGCTCGCTAAACGAGCAGTACTTC.

The rearrangement joins TRBV11-2 to TRBJ2-7; the D gene is possibly TRBD1 (5 bases). The CDR3 consists of 14 residues. Germline V CDR1 and CDR2: SGHAT, FQNNGV. The germline V and J ends were trimmed by 7 bases and 1 base, with 14 bases remaining between them. The CDR3 reads CASTRQWASYEQYF. In DNA form, the CDR3 reads TGTGCCAGCACCCGACAGTGGGCTTCCTACGAGCAGTACTTC. The complete variable domain, with remaining parts taken from reference TRBV11-2 and TRBJ2-7, reads EAGVAQSPRYKIIEKRQSVAFWCNPISGHATLYWYQQILGQGPKLLIQFQNNGVVDDSQLPKDRFSAERLKGVDSTLKIQPAKLEDSAVYLCASTRQWASYEQYFGPGTRLTVT.

The chain employs TRBV5-1 and TRBJ2-7; D not certain. The CDR3 is 14 amino acids. Trimming shortened V by 0 bases and J by 0 bases, and 7 bases separated the two germline ends. CDR1 is SGHRS, CDR2 YFSETQ, per germline. The CDR3 here is CASSLAENSYEQYF. In nucleotides, the CDR3 is TGCGCCAGCAGCTTGGCGGAGAACTCCTACGAGCAGTACTTC.

The V gene is TRBV19, the J gene TRBJ1-5; 9 nucleotides line up with TRBD1. Germline V gene data show CDR1 as LNHDA and CDR2 as SQIVND (reference sequence). This CDR3 contains 16 residues. The V segment lost 4 bases and the J segment 7 bases; nucleotides outside the gene matches: 11. The CDR3 DNA is TGTGCCAGTAGTAGCGAGCCGGACAGGGGCTACCAGCCCCAGCATTTT. Residues: CASSSEPDRGYQPQHF.

This rearrangement joins TRBV7-3 to TRBJ1-2, with 9 nucleotides matching TRBD1. The ends lost 3 bases at V and 3 bases at J; junction bases unmatched: 8. Germline loops: CDR1 SGHTA, CDR2 FQGTGA. This CDR3 is 16 amino acids long. This CDR3 reads CASSFAGTGFDYGYTF. CDR3 coding DNA: TGTGCCAGCAGCTTTGCCGGGACAGGGTTCGACTATGGCTACACCTTC.

The chain joins TRBV6-5 to TRBJ2-1; 10 nucleotides agree with TRBD2. The CDR3 loop spans 16 amino acids. V lost 2 bases to trimming and J lost 10 bases; unmatched junction nucleotides: 11. CDR1 is MNHEY, CDR2 SVGAGI, per germline. This chain's CDR3 is CASSYTGLAAGREQFF. As DNA, the CDR3 is TGTGCCAGCAGTTACACCGGACTAGCGGCCGGGCGGGAGCAGTTCTTC.

The V gene is TRBV27, the J gene TRBJ1-2; 9 bases map to TRBD1. Germline values: CDR1 MNHEY, CDR2 SMNVEV (reference sequence). With 5 bases clipped from V and 7 bases from J, the junction kept 14 bases outside the gene matches. The CDR3 totals 16 residues. CDR3 coding DNA: TGTGCCAGCAGTACTTATCCGGGACAGGGTAGTGTTGGCTACACCTTC. It specifies CASSTYPGQGSVGYTF.

This clone has only a few counts. V and J are TRBV9 and TRBJ2-7, with a possible D match to TRBD2 (6 bases). Germline values: CDR1 SGDLS, CDR2 YYNGEE. CDR3 length equals 13 residues. V was cut by 3 bases and J by 6 bases, with 13 bases left in between. This CDR3 is CASSALRRGEQYF. CDR3 bases: TGTGCCAGCAGCGCCCTTCGGAGGGGCGAGCAGTACTTC.

The CDR3 region is CASGTKSGRGYNEQFF. In DNA form, the CDR3 reads TGTGCTAGTGGTACCAAAAGCGGGAGGGGATACAATGAGCAGTTCTTC. The chain is built from TRBV12-5 and TRBJ2-1; TRBD2 matches 10 bases. V trimming: 5 bases; J trimming: 4 bases; junction bases outside the gene matches: 8. Germline V CDR1 and CDR2: LGHNT, FRNRAP. This CDR3 contains 16 residues.

The DNA of the CDR3 is TGTGCCAGCAGCTCAGGACTAGCGGGCCTGGGTGCCGGGGAGCTGTTTTTT. It encodes CASSSGLAGLGAGELFF. The chain carries TRBV5-4 and TRBJ2-2; 11 bases are shared with TRBD2. Germline V gene lookup returns CDR1 SGHNT and CDR2 YYREEE (reference sequence). The CDR3 covers 17 residues. The J segment lost 6 bases and the V segment lost 3 bases, leaving 10 bases of the junction unmatched.

The chain combines TRBV9 with TRBJ1-3, with D hard to call. The CDR3 length is 15 residues. V shed 0 bases and J shed 3 bases, with 10 bases lying between them. The germline gives CDR1 SGDLS, CDR2 YYNGEE. CDR3 in DNA: TGTGCCAGCAGCGTAGAAGAGGGATTTGGAAACACCATATATTTT. It specifies CASSVEEGFGNTIYF.

The V gene is TRBV7-2, the J gene TRBJ2-3; D is possibly TRBD1 (5 bases). With 5 bases removed from V and 2 bases from J, the gap between germline ends came to 17 bases. The CDR3 runs 16 residues. CDR1 and CDR2 from the germline V gene are SGHTA and FQGNSA. CDR3 residues: CASSQGSRVFTDTQYF. The DNA of the CDR3 is TGTGCCAGCAGCCAGGGTAGTAGGGTGTTCACAGATACGCAGTATTTT.

The V call is TRBV6-5, the J call TRBJ1-1; D gene uncertain. The germline CDR1 and CDR2 sequences are MNHEY and SVGAGI. V lost 4 bases and J 2 bases, leaving 8 bases between the germline ends. CDR3 length: 13 amino acids. Here the CDR3 reads CASSSGDNTEAFF. DNA for the CDR3: TGTGCCAGCAGTTCAGGCGATAACACTGAAGCTTTCTTT.

V usage is TRBV27 and J usage is TRBJ2-7, with 9 bases identical to TRBD1. J gave up 4 bases and V 5 bases, and 6 bases lay outside the gene matches. There are 14 residues in the CDR3. Germline V gene data show CDR1 as MNHEY and CDR2 as SMNVEV (reference sequence). CDR3 region: CASSVGTGRYEQYF. The DNA for the CDR3 is TGTGCCAGCAGTGTAGGGACAGGGCGTTACGAGCAGTACTTC.

This chain uses TRBV19 with TRBJ1-4; D gene unclear. Germline V gene sequence: CDR1 LNHDA, CDR2 SQIVND (reference sequence). V lost 9 bases, J lost 11 bases, and 10 bases lay in between. This CDR3 has 10 amino acids. The CDR3 protein is CASHRGKLFF. The CDR3 bases are TGTGCCAGCCACAGAGGGAAACTGTTTTTT.

V usage is TRBV5-5 and J usage is TRBJ2-3; 9 nucleotides align to TRBD1. Germline V lookup: CDR1 SGHKS, CDR2 YYEKEE (reference sequence). V dropped 4 bases and J dropped 1; count of bases not matched to a gene: 1. The CDR3 is 14 residues long. This chain's CDR3 is CASSRTGGTDTQYF. CDR3 DNA: TGTGCCAGCAGCCGGACAGGGGGCACAGATACGCAGTATTTT.